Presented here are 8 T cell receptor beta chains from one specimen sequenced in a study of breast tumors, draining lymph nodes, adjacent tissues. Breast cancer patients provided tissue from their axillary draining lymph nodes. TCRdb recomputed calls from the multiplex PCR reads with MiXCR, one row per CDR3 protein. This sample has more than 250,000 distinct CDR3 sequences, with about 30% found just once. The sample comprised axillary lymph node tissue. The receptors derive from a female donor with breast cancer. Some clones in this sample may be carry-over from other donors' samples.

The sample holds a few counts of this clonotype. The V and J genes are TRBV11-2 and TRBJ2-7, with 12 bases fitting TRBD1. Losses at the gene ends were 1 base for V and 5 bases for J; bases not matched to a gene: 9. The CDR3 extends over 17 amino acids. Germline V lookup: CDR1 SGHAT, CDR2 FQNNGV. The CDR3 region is CASSLVIWGQGAHEQYF. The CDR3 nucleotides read TGTGCCAGCAGCTTAGTTATTTGGGGACAGGGGGCCCACGAGCAGTACTTC.

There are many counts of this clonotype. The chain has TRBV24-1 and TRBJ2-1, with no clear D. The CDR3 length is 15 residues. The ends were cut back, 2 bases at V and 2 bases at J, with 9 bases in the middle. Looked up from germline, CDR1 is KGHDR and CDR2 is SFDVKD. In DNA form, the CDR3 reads TGTGCCACCAGTGATTCATGGACGACCTACAATGAGCAGTTCTTC. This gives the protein CATSDSWTTYNEQFF.

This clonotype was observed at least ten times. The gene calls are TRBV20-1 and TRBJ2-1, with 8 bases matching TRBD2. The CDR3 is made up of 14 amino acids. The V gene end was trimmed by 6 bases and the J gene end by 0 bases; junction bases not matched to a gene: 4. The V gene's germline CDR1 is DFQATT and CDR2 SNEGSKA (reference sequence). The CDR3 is CSAQRESSYNEQFF. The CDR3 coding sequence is TGCAGTGCCCAGCGGGAGAGCTCCTACAATGAGCAGTTCTTC.

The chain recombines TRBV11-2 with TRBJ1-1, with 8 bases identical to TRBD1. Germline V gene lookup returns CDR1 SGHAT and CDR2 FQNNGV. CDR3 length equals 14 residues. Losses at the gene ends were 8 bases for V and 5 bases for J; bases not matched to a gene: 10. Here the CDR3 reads CASGRTGRFTEAFF. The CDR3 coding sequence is TGTGCCAGCGGACGGACAGGGAGGTTTACTGAAGCTTTCTTT.

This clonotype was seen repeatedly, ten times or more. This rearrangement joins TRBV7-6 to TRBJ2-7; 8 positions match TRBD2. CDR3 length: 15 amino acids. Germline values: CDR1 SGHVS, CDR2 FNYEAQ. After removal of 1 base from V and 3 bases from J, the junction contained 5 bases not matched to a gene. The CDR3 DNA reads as TGTGCCAGCAGCTTAGTAAGCGGGAGTATCTACGAGCAGTACTTC. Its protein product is CASSLVSGSIYEQYF.

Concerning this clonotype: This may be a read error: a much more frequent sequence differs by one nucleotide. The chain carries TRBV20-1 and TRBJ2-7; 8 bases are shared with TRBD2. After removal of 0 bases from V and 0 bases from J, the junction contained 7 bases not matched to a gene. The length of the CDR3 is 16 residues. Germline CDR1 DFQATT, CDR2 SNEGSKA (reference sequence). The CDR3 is CSARDRGGPNSYEQYF. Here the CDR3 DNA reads TGCAGTGCTAGAGATCGGGGGGGGCCTAACTCCTACGAGCAGTACTTC.

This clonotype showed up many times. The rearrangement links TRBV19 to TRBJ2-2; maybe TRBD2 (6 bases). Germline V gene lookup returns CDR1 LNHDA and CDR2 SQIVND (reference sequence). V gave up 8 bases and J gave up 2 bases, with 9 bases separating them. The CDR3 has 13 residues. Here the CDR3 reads CASWRDNTGELFF. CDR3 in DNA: TGTGCCAGTTGGCGGGATAACACCGGGGAGCTGTTTTTT.

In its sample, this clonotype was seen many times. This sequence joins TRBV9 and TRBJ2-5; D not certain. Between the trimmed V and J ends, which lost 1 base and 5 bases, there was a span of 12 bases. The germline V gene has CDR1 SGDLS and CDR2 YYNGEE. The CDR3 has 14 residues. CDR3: CASSVSIGRETQYF. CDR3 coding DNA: TGTGCCAGCAGCGTATCTATAGGGCGGGAGACCCAGTACTTC. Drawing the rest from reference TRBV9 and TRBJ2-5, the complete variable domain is DSGVTQTPKHLITATGQRVTLRCSPRSGDLSVYWYQQSLDQGLQFLIQYYNGEERAKGNILERFSAQQFPDLHSELNLSSLELGDSALYFCASSVSIGRETQYFGPGTRLLVL.